The TCR beta chain under discussion was sequenced for a study of CD8 T cells in Susac syndrome. An amount of RNA that ranged from roughly 0.5 to 1 ug was reverse transcribed with random hexamers. MiXCR was run by TCRdb on the immunoSEQ multiplex PCR reads, yielding one entry per CDR3 protein. Of over 350,000 distinct CDR3 sequences listed, approximately 85% are singletons. Sequencing was carried out using CD8+ T cells from PBMCs. This TCR came from a human donor with multiple sclerosis.

CDR3 in amino acids: CASRARVGVEQYF. The DNA for the CDR3 is TGTGCCAGCAGGGCCCGTGTAGGGGTCGAGCAGTACTTC. The rearrangement joins TRBV2 to TRBJ2-7; D may be TRBD1 (5 bases). The CDR3 is made up of 13 amino acids. Germline V CDR1 and CDR2: SNHLY, FYNNEI. Trimming left V 6 bases short and J 6 bases short, with 15 bases between.